The 27 T cell receptor beta chains given below trace back to one sample, sequenced in a study of vaccination effects on CD4 cells after COVID-19. Repertoires were generated with immunoSEQ multiplex PCR, while TCRdb's copy carries only in-frame clones and drops some. The table records under 55,000 clones, 65% to 80% of them present only once. Scientists isolated CD4+ T cells after an approximately 11-day culture period ended. Of the BNT162b2 and mRNA-1273 vaccines, participants received two doses of one or the other. Which antigens these TCRs recognize remains unknown. The sample was CD4+ T cells from PBMCs cultured without peptide, taken after COVID-19 vaccination. These receptors all come from a human donor who received a COVID-19 vaccine.

V gene TRBV6-5 combines with J gene TRBJ1-5; D call uncertain. Trimming pared 7 bases from V and 6 bases from J, leaving 13 bases between. The CDR3 is made up of 13 amino acids. Germline V gene data show CDR1 as MNHEY and CDR2 as SVGAGI. The CDR3 reads CASTTTLSQPQHF. The CDR3 nucleotides are TGTGCCAGCACCACGACACTAAGTCAGCCCCAGCATTTT.

The rearrangement joins TRBV19 to TRBJ1-3; 7 bases map to TRBD1. The CDR3 loop spans 14 amino acids. CDR1 and CDR2 (germline): LNHDA, SQIVND (reference sequence). V was pared by 7 bases and J by 1 base, with 4 bases of the junction left unmatched. CDR3 sequence (DNA): TGTGCCAGTATACAGGGGACGTCTGGAAACACCATATATTTT. This translates into CASIQGTSGNTIYF.

This rearrangement joins TRBV29-1 to TRBJ1-3; TRBD1 matches 7 bases. Germline-derived CDR1 and CDR2 are SQVTM and ANQGSEA. CDR3 length equals 13 residues. J was trimmed by 4 bases and V by 7 bases; bases with no gene match: 7. The CDR3 DNA reads TGCAGCGCAGCGGACAGGAACGGAAACACCATATATTTT. Translation gives CSAADRNGNTIYF.

The genes are TRBV5-1 and TRBJ2-7, with D hard to call. CDR1 is SGHRS, CDR2 YFSETQ, per germline. CDR3 length: 13 residues. Between the trimmed V and J ends, which lost 4 bases and 2 bases, there was a span of 10 bases. DNA for the CDR3: TGCGCCAGCAGCGAACAGCCCACCTACGAGCAGTACTTC. Its protein product is CASSEQPTYEQYF. Full variable domain (outside the CDR3, taken from reference TRBV5-1 and TRBJ2-7): KAGVTQTPRYLIKTRGQQVTLSCSPISGHRSVSWYQQTPGQGLQFLFEYFSETQRNKGNFPGRFSGRQFSNSRSEMNVSTLELGDSALYLCASSEQPTYEQYFGPGTRLTVT.

The rearrangement joins TRBV9 to TRBJ2-1; a possible D gene is TRBD2 (6 bases). V dropped 3 bases and J dropped 2 bases, with 18 bases sitting between them. This CDR3 is 17 amino acids long. Germline-derived CDR1 and CDR2 are SGDLS and YYNGEE. In DNA, the CDR3 is TGTGCCAGCAGCGCCACTGCCGGGAGTGGACCCTACAATGAGCAGTTCTTC. It yields the protein CASSATAGSGPYNEQFF.

This clone was counted a few times. The genes are TRBV4-1 and TRBJ1-4, with D uncertain. The CDR3 has 14 residues. CDR1 and CDR2 from the germline V gene are MGHRA and YSYEKL. V was clipped by 3 bases and J by 6 bases, with 11 bases between them. The CDR3 DNA reads TGCGCCAGCAGCCATTTTCGACTAGATGAAAAACTGTTTTTT. The encoded protein is CASSHFRLDEKLFF.

Turning to this clone: Other DNA sequences in the same sample also yield this CDR3. The chain employs TRBV2 and TRBJ1-3; no definite D call. V was pared by 1 base and J by 7 bases, with 2 bases between. This CDR3 comprises 11 residues. The germline CDR1 and CDR2 sequences are SNHLY and FYNNEI. CDR3 sequence (DNA): TGTGCCAGCAGTGAAGGGAACACCATATATTTT. Amino acid sequence: CASSEGNTIYF.

Remarks on this clone: Distinct nucleotide sequences in the sample also encode this CDR3. This sequence joins TRBV18 and TRBJ1-1; TRBD1 is a possible D gene (5 bases). V lost 2 bases and J lost 1, with 5 bases in between. CDR3 length: 13 residues. The V gene's germline CDR1 is KGHSH and CDR2 LQKENI. The CDR3 coding sequence is TGTGCCAGCTCACCAGGGGGGAACACTGAAGCTTTCTTT. It yields the protein CASSPGGNTEAFF.

This clone was seen a handful of times. In nucleotides, the CDR3 is TGCGCCAGCAGCTTGGCCGCAGGGGACAATGAGCAGTTCTTC. This translates into CASSLAAGDNEQFF. The chain links TRBV5-1 to TRBJ2-1; D perhaps matches TRBD1 (6 bases). V shed 0 bases and J shed 5 bases, with 9 bases lying between them. The CDR3 is 14 amino acids. Germline CDR1 reads SGHRS; CDR2 reads YFSETQ.

The CDR3 loop is CASGPGANQPQHF. DNA for the CDR3: TGTGCCAGCGGACCAGGGGCCAATCAGCCCCAGCATTTT. This chain joins TRBV19 and TRBJ1-5, with D perhaps matching TRBD1 (6 bases). This CDR3 spans 13 amino acids. Trimming stripped 9 bases from V and 3 bases from J, with 12 bases between. Per germline, CDR1 LNHDA and CDR2 SQIVND (reference sequence).

V and J are TRBV5-1 and TRBJ2-1; 7 bases are shared with TRBD2. Trimming removed 5 bases from V and 8 bases from J; junction bases left unmatched: 13. Germline V CDR1 and CDR2: SGHRS, YFSETQ. The CDR3 runs to 15 residues. The CDR3 nucleotides are TGCGCCAGCAGTGAAGCGGGGAGGGATAGGGATGAGCAGTTCTTC. It translates to CASSEAGRDRDEQFF.

The chain has TRBV25-1 and TRBJ2-4; 7 bases agree with TRBD2. Per germline, CDR1 MGHDK and CDR2 SYGVNS. This CDR3 is 18 amino acids long. V was clipped by 4 bases and J by 5 bases; unmatched bases: 17. The CDR3 loop reads CASSGTRGLLSQENIQYF. CDR3 nucleotide sequence: TGTGCCAGCAGTGGGACTAGAGGATTACTTAGCCAGGAAAACATTCAGTACTTC.

In its sample, this clone was seen a few times. The V gene is TRBV18, the J gene TRBJ1-2; 8 bases map to TRBD1. The junction had 8 bases not matched to a gene; V was cut back by 6 bases and J by 8 bases. The length of the CDR3 is 13 residues. Per germline, CDR1 KGHSH and CDR2 LQKENI. CDR3 sequence: CASSPDRERGYTF. The CDR3 DNA reads as TGTGCCAGCTCTCCGGACAGGGAGAGGGGCTACACCTTC.

The chain employs TRBV2 and TRBJ1-5; D remains unclear. V lost 7 bases, J lost 0 bases, and 10 bases lay in between. Germline V CDR1 and CDR2: SNHLY, FYNNEI. The CDR3 totals 14 residues. This CDR3 reads CASKPGPSNQPQHF. The CDR3 nucleotides are TGTGCCAGCAAGCCCGGGCCTAGCAATCAGCCCCAGCATTTT.

The chain joins TRBV5-1 to TRBJ1-2; a weak D match, TRBD1 (5 bases). This CDR3 is 15 amino acids long. CDR1 is SGHRS and CDR2 is YFSETQ in the germline V gene. V lost 4 bases, J lost 5 bases, and 18 bases lay in between. DNA of the CDR3: TGCGCCAGCAGCCTCGTCCGGGACGGTCCATATGGCTACACCTTC. Translation gives CASSLVRDGPYGYTF. The complete variable domain, with remaining parts taken from reference TRBV5-1 and TRBJ1-2, reads KAGVTQTPRYLIKTRGQQVTLSCSPISGHRSVSWYQQTPGQGLQFLFEYFSETQRNKGNFPGRFSGRQFSNSRSEMNVSTLELGDSALYLCASSLVRDGPYGYTFGSGTRLTVV.

CDR3 in amino acids: CASRGLSSYNSPLHF. DNA of the CDR3: TGTGCCAGCAGAGGGCTCAGCTCCTATAATTCACCCCTCCACTTT. V is TRBV2 and J is TRBJ1-6; no firm D call. Germline assignment: CDR1 SNHLY and CDR2 FYNNEI. The CDR3 is 15 residues long. Trimming stripped 6 bases from V and 0 bases from J, with 9 bases between. Using reference TRBV2 and TRBJ1-6 for the parts outside the CDR3, the full variable domain is EPEVTQTPSHQVTQMGQEVILRCVPISNHLYFYWYRQILGQKVEFLVSFYNNEISEKSEIFDDQFSVERPDGSNFTLKIRSTKLEDSAMYFCASRGLSSYNSPLHFGNGTRLTVT.

The chain couples TRBV4-1 to TRBJ1-5, with D maybe TRBD1 (5 bases). V dropped 2 bases and J dropped 2 bases, with 13 bases sitting between them. The CDR3 covers 16 residues. Germline V lookup: CDR1 MGHRA, CDR2 YSYEKL. Here the CDR3 DNA reads TGCGCCAGCAGCCAATTTCCAGGGAACCGCAATCAGCCCCAGCATTTT. This sequence encodes CASSQFPGNRNQPQHF.

The chain couples TRBV18 to TRBJ1-3; D gene unclear. The germline CDR1 and CDR2 sequences are KGHSH and LQKENI. This CDR3 has 15 residues. Trimming removed 0 bases from V and 0 bases from J, with 6 bases in between. CDR3: CASSPPANSGNTIYF. The CDR3 DNA sequence: TGTGCCAGCTCACCACCCGCTAACTCTGGAAACACCATATATTTT.

The chain recombines TRBV6-6 with TRBJ1-2, with 7 bases lining up with TRBD1. V was pared by 7 bases and J by 5 bases, with 13 bases of the junction left unmatched. This CDR3 has 15 amino acids. CDR1 and CDR2 from the germline V gene are MNHNY and SVGAGI (reference sequence). The CDR3 nucleotides are TGTGCCAGCAACAAACTCGACAGGGAGCCATATGGCTACACCTTC. Its translation is CASNKLDREPYGYTF.

The chain recombines TRBV7-8 with TRBJ1-2; 9 nucleotides agree with TRBD1. V was clipped by 5 bases and J by 0 bases; unmatched bases: 10. In germline, CDR1 is SGHVS, CDR2 FQNEAQ. This CDR3 has 17 residues. In DNA, the CDR3 is TGTGCCAGCAGCCTCAGTTCGGGACAGGGAGCTAACTATGGCTACACCTTC. This encodes CASSLSSGQGANYGYTF.

This sequence joins TRBV6-2 or TRBV6-3 and TRBJ1-2, with a tentative D call TRBD1 (5 bases). Germline V CDR1 and CDR2: MNHEY, SVGEGT. The ends were cut back, 5 bases at V and 3 bases at J, with 13 bases in the middle. The CDR3 totals 14 residues. CDR3 region: CASSGTVKDYGYTF. Here the CDR3 DNA reads TGTGCCAGCAGTGGGACGGTAAAGGACTATGGCTACACCTTC.

V and J are TRBV2 and TRBJ2-5; D possibly matches TRBD1 or TRBD2 (5 bases each). Germline CDR1 reads SNHLY; CDR2 reads FYNNEI. V lost 7 bases and J 2 bases, leaving 11 bases between the germline ends. The length of the CDR3 is 13 residues. The DNA of the CDR3 is TGTGCCAGCAATTTCAGGGAGCAAGAGACCCAGTACTTC. Protein product: CASNFREQETQYF. Based on the CDR3 plus reference TRBV2 and TRBJ2-5, the full variable domain is EPEVTQTPSHQVTQMGQEVILRCVPISNHLYFYWYRQILGQKVEFLVSFYNNEISEKSEIFDDQFSVERPDGSNFTLKIRSTKLEDSAMYFCASNFREQETQYFGPGTRLLVL.

The V gene is TRBV6-5, the J gene TRBJ2-3, with TRBD1 as a possible D gene (8 bases). This CDR3 has 14 amino acids. Per the germline V gene, CDR1 is MNHEY and CDR2 is SVGAGI. Trimming left V 6 bases short and J 5 bases short, with 15 bases between. This chain's CDR3 is CASSLQGGLDTQYF. CDR3 sequence (DNA): TGTGCCAGCAGCCTACAGGGGGGGTTAGATACGCAGTATTTT.

This clone was detected many times. The chain couples TRBV18 to TRBJ2-7; D gene ambiguous. Trimming removed 3 bases at V and 8 bases at J, with 8 bases between. Germline V lookup: CDR1 KGHSH, CDR2 LQKENI. The CDR3 is 11 amino acids. The CDR3 DNA sequence: TGTGCCAGCTCACCTGACATTCAGCAGTACTTC. Protein product: CASSPDIQQYF.

The V and J genes are TRBV19 and TRBJ1-1; D not certain. Germline assignment: CDR1 LNHDA and CDR2 SQIVND (reference sequence). This CDR3 is 11 amino acids long. V was clipped by 8 bases and J by 9 bases, with 13 bases between them. The CDR3 DNA is TGTGCCAGTGGACCGGGAGCCAAAGCTTTCTTT. Translation: CASGPGAKAFF. The variable domain in full, completed from reference TRBV19 and TRBJ1-1, reads DGGITQSPKYLFRKEGQNVTLSCEQNLNHDAMYWYRQDPGQGLRLIYYSQIVNDFQKGDIAEGYSVSREKKESFPLTVTSAQKNPTAFYLCASGPGAKAFFGQGTRLTVV.

This rearrangement joins TRBV19 to TRBJ1-1; perhaps TRBD1 as D (6 bases). CDR1 and CDR2 (germline): LNHDA, SQIVND (reference sequence). V lost 1 base, J lost 1 base, and 13 bases lay in between. The CDR3 extends over 16 amino acids. CDR3: CASSIVAGVWNTEAFF. In DNA form, the CDR3 reads TGTGCCAGTAGTATAGTGGCAGGGGTGTGGAACACTGAAGCTTTCTTT.

This clone occurred many times. This sequence joins TRBV5-4 and TRBJ2-2, with D possibly being TRBD1 (5 bases). The V and J ends lost 4 bases and 0 bases respectively, with 10 bases between them. Germline values: CDR1 SGHNT, CDR2 YYREEE (reference sequence). CDR3 length equals 15 residues. CDR3 region: CASSISQANTGELFF. The CDR3 coding sequence is TGTGCCAGCAGCATTTCACAGGCGAACACCGGGGAGCTGTTTTTT.